The 20 T cell receptor beta chains presented below share a single source sample, sequenced in a study of blood T cells in healthy people across ages. Through a sample-barcoded 5' primer and a J-beta primer mix, a second PCR was run for roughly 6 to 12 cycles. Using its own MiXCR run on the 5' RACE reads, TCRdb lists one record per CDR3 protein. The sample records approximately 810,000 distinct CDR3 sequences, around 28% being singletons. The sequenced sample was blood. All receptors derive from a woman of 80 years or more in good health.

Concerning this clonotype: This sequence may be a read error, since a much larger clone differs from it by one base. This chain's CDR3 is CASSYGRFEQYF. As DNA, the CDR3 is TGTGCCAGCAGTTACGGGCGTTTTGAGCAGTACTTC. This sequence joins TRBV6-2 or TRBV6-3 and TRBJ2-7, with D unclear. Germline V gene data show CDR1 as MNHEY and CDR2 as SVGEGT. Trimming stripped 2 bases from V and 7 bases from J, with 9 bases between. This CDR3 has 12 residues.

This clonotype has ten or more counts. This chain links TRBV7-2 with TRBJ2-2; D is possibly TRBD2 (5 bases). From germline, CDR1 is SGHTA and CDR2 FQGNSA. The CDR3 has 15 amino acids. The ends were cut back, 5 bases at V and 5 bases at J, with 15 bases in the middle. CDR3 amino acids: CASSRLGLRTGELFF. The CDR3 DNA reads as TGTGCCAGCAGCCGCCTAGGACTTAGGACCGGGGAGCTGTTTTTT.

This clonotype turned up a few times. The V and J genes are TRBV5-6 and TRBJ1-4; tentative D call: TRBD1 (5 bases). Per the germline V gene, CDR1 is SGHDT and CDR2 is YYEEEE. This CDR3 spans 12 amino acids. Trimming left V 4 bases short and J 11 bases short, with 12 bases between. The CDR3 spells CASSTTVEKLFF. CDR3 DNA sequence: TGTGCCAGCAGCACGACAGTTGAGAAACTGTTTTTT.

Points on this clonotype: A much larger clone differs from this one at a single base, so this may be a read error. CDR3 in amino acids: CSARQSPTNTKAFF. In DNA, the CDR3 is TGCAGTGCAAGACAGAGCCCGACGAACACTAAAGCTTTCTTT. V gene TRBV20-1 combines with J gene TRBJ1-1; maybe TRBD1 (5 bases). This CDR3 comprises 14 residues. The germline gives CDR1 DFQATT, CDR2 SNEGSKA (reference sequence).

This clonotype came up many times. This chain connects TRBV10-3 to TRBJ2-1, with a weak D call TRBD1 (6 bases). The CDR3 is 15 amino acids. Germline-derived CDR1 and CDR2 are ENHRY and SYGVKD. V was trimmed by 3 bases and J by 5 bases, leaving 14 bases between them. The DNA for the CDR3 is TGTGCCATCAGTGACACAGGGTCGGGGAACAATGAGCAGTTCTTC. Its translation: CAISDTGSGNNEQFF.

The chain carries TRBV24-1 and TRBJ2-2; D is perhaps TRBD1 or TRBD2 (5 bases each). The CDR3 runs to 16 residues. V was clipped by 3 bases and J by 4 bases, with 14 bases between them. Germline V gene lookup returns CDR1 KGHDR and CDR2 SFDVKD. This chain's CDR3 is CATSDPGTPFTGELFF. The CDR3 region has the DNA TGTGCCACCAGTGATCCCGGGACGCCTTTCACCGGGGAGCTGTTTTTT.

This clonotype was recorded many times. This chain uses TRBV12-3 or TRBV12-4 with TRBJ2-4; tentatively, D is TRBD1 (5 bases). With 5 bases removed from V and 10 bases from J, the gap between germline ends came to 15 bases. CDR3 size: 13 residues. The CDR3 DNA follows: TGTGCCAGCAGTGCAGGGTGGTTAGGAATTCAGTACTTC. It specifies CASSAGWLGIQYF.

The chain is built from TRBV12-3 or TRBV12-4 and TRBJ2-2; 7 bases agree with TRBD1. This CDR3 is built from 14 residues. V lost 7 bases and J lost 6; bases outside the gene matches: 8. In DNA form, the CDR3 reads TGTGCCAGCACTCGACAGGGTCAATCCGGGGAGCTGTTTTTT. Its protein is CASTRQGQSGELFF.

Many counts were recorded for this clonotype. The J gene is TRBJ2-1, the V gene TRBV9, with D perhaps matching TRBD2 (6 bases). Germline CDR1 and CDR2: SGDLS and YYNGEE. This CDR3 spans 14 amino acids. Deletions cut 0 bases from V and 7 bases from J, with 11 bases between. In DNA form, the CDR3 reads TGTGCCAGCAGCGTAGAGGGGCGGGGAAATGAGCAGTTCTTC. Translated, it gives CASSVEGRGNEQFF.

As to this clonotype: Given a much more abundant clone one base away, this may be a read error. This CDR3 fails to terminate in the conserved phenylalanine or tryptophan, so it likely reflects a read error. This chain links TRBV6-5 with TRBJ1-2; a possible D gene is TRBD1 (5 bases). Germline V gives CDR1 MNHEY, CDR2 SVGAGI. Between the trimmed V and J ends, which lost 8 bases and 8 bases, there was a span of 21 bases. This CDR3 spans 14 amino acids. As DNA, the CDR3 is TGTGCCAGCCGTTTAGACGCTGGGACGCGCGGCTACACCTGC. Translated: CASRLDAGTRGYTC.

Points on this clonotype: This may come from a read error, since a much larger clone is one base off. V usage is TRBV12-3 or TRBV12-4 and J usage is TRBJ2-4; a possible D gene is TRBD1 (6 bases). The CDR3 has 14 residues. The CDR3 sequence is CACSFRQDLGAQYF. The CDR3 bases are TGTGCCTGCAGTTTCCGACAGGACCTGGGGGCCCAGTACTTC.

The chain links TRBV2 to TRBJ1-2; D ambiguous. The CDR3 has 12 residues. The V end lost 4 bases, the J end lost 8 bases, and 11 bases lay between the germline ends. Germline loops: CDR1 SNHLY, CDR2 FYNNEI. CDR3 region: CASSGKDWGYTF. DNA for the CDR3: TGTGCCAGCAGTGGGAAGGATTGGGGCTACACCTTC.

V gene TRBV12-3 or TRBV12-4 combines with J gene TRBJ2-7, with unresolved D. Trimming took 3 bases from V and 3 from J, leaving 15 bases between them. This CDR3 region has 15 residues. The CDR3 DNA is TGTGCCAGCAGTTTTGAGACACCTGTGCACTACGAGCAGTACTTC. The encoded protein is CASSFETPVHYEQYF.

The rearrangement joins TRBV20-1 to TRBJ1-5; a weak D match, TRBD1 (5 bases). The CDR3 totals 14 residues. CDR1 is DFQATT and CDR2 is SNEGSKA in the germline V gene (reference sequence). Between the trimmed V and J ends, which lost 1 base and 5 bases, there was a span of 12 bases. The CDR3 coding sequence is TGCAGTGCTAGAGGACAGAAAGGGCATCAGCCCCAGCATTTT. This gives the protein CSARGQKGHQPQHF.

In this sample, this clonotype turned up many times. The V call is TRBV20-1, the J call TRBJ2-1, with D unresolved. V was pared by 0 bases and J by 8 bases, with 8 bases between. CDR3 length equals 12 residues. CDR1 is DFQATT and CDR2 is SNEGSKA in the germline V gene (reference sequence). This chain's CDR3 is CSARDQPDEQFF. The CDR3 DNA reads as TGCAGTGCTAGAGATCAGCCCGATGAGCAGTTCTTC.

The chain carries TRBV12-3 or TRBV12-4 and TRBJ2-3; D may correspond to TRBD1 or TRBD2 (5 bases each). V was shortened by 5 bases and J by 4 bases, with 19 bases between the two germline ends. The CDR3 has 16 residues. The CDR3 reads CASSTGTTTGADTQYF. Written as DNA, the CDR3 is TGTGCCAGCAGTACCGGGACGACTACGGGCGCAGATACGCAGTATTTT.

This clonotype has only a few counts. This may stem from a read error, because a much larger clone lies one nucleotide away. The chain has TRBV6-2 or TRBV6-3 and TRBJ2-5, with a weak D call TRBD1 (6 bases). The closer fit of TRBJ2-7 to the DNA end suggests the J call may be wrong. CDR3 length equals 14 residues. Looked up from germline, CDR1 is MNHEY and CDR2 is SVGEGT. CDR3 protein: CASRGAADLYEQYF. The CDR3 nucleotides read TGTGCCAGCAGGGGGGCGGCCGATCTCTACGAGCAGTACTTC.

V usage is TRBV12-3 or TRBV12-4 and J usage is TRBJ1-2; D is ambiguous. V gave up 6 bases and J gave up 6 bases, with 14 bases separating them. The CDR3 is 13 amino acids. CDR3 nucleotide sequence: TGTGCCAGCAGAGCGAGTGCGGGGAATGGCTACACCTTC. Its protein is CASRASAGNGYTF.

J is TRBJ1-1 and V is TRBV5-1; 9 positions match TRBD1. The trim removed 3 bases at V and 1 base at J, leaving 1 base unmatched. This CDR3 has 14 residues. CDR1 and CDR2 from the germline V gene are SGHRS and YFSETQ. In DNA, the CDR3 is TGCGCCAGCAGCTCACAGGGGGCGAACACTGAAGCTTTCTTT. Protein: CASSSQGANTEAFF.

This clonotype was recorded many times. The V and J genes are TRBV12-3 or TRBV12-4 and TRBJ2-5; weak D call: TRBD1 (5 bases). The CDR3 contains 14 residues. Trimming removed 5 bases at V and 3 bases at J, with 13 bases between. The CDR3 loop is CASSPHRRKETQYF. CDR3 DNA: TGTGCCAGCAGTCCCCACAGGAGAAAAGAGACCCAGTACTTC.